One and the same sample provided the 29 T cell receptor beta chains below, sequenced in a study of response to subunit inactivated influenza vaccine. MiXCR was run by TCRdb on the RT-PCR reads, yielding one entry per CDR3 protein. This table holds 150,000 to 200,000 distinct CDR3 sequences, roughly 12% found once. This same sample was also part of a study on T cells expressing NK-cell markers. This second study says: Researchers built TCR beta cDNA using 5'RACE template switching with UMIs.

Sequenced material: CD8+ T cells sorted from PBMCs, taken roughly 13 days after vaccination. The receptor source for this set is a man aged 45-65 years who received an inactivated influenza vaccine.

This clonotype was observed a few times. The rearrangement joins TRBV2 to TRBJ2-5; no clear D gene. The CDR3 runs 13 residues. Germline CDR1 SNHLY, CDR2 FYNNEI. V was cut by 10 bases and J by 0 bases, with 12 bases left in between. The CDR3 region has the DNA TGTGCCACCTTTTTCGCTGACCAAGAGACCCAGTACTTC. It yields the protein CATFFADQETQYF.

The CDR3 coding sequence is TGTGCCAGCAGTCCTAGCGGGCCCTCCCTCAATGAGCAGTTCTTC. This gives the protein CASSPSGPSLNEQFF. The chain is built from TRBV6-5 and TRBJ2-1; the match to TRBD2 covers 8 bases. This CDR3 has 15 residues. V shed 5 bases and J 6 bases; nucleotides not matched to a gene: 9. Germline CDR1 MNHEY, CDR2 SVGAGI.

This clonotype showed up many times. The rearrangement joins TRBV29-1 to TRBJ2-5; D not certain. Per the germline V gene, CDR1 is SQVTM and CDR2 is ANQGSEA. The CDR3 loop spans 12 amino acids. Trimming left V 1 base short and J 9 bases short, with 12 bases between. CDR3 in DNA: TGCAGCGTTGAAGGACCGGACGCGGCCCAGTACTTC. Translation gives CSVEGPDAAQYF. Complete variable domain (other parts from reference TRBV29-1 and TRBJ2-5): SAVISQKPSRDICQRGTSLTIQCQVDSQVTMMFWYRQQPGQSLTLIATANQGSEATYESGFVIDKFPISRPNLTFSTLTVSNMSPEDSSIYLCSVEGPDAAQYFGPGTRLLVL.

This clonotype has a handful of counts. The chain has TRBV27 and TRBJ1-3, with unresolved D. This CDR3 is 17 amino acids long. The V end lost 2 bases, the J end lost 0 bases, and 14 bases lay between the germline ends. The germline V gene has CDR1 MNHEY and CDR2 SMNVEV (reference sequence). In DNA form, the CDR3 reads TGTGCCAGCAGTTTAGCGGCAGGACCAGACTCTGGAAACACCATATATTTT. Translating it yields CASSLAAGPDSGNTIYF.

At least ten counts were recorded for this clonotype. This chain links TRBV12-3 or TRBV12-4 with TRBJ1-2; D possibly corresponds to TRBD1 (5 bases). The CDR3 sequence is 14 residues long. The V end was cut by 7 bases, the J end by 2 bases, with 14 bases between. The CDR3 loop is CASTLGGHNYGYTF. CDR3 DNA: TGTGCCAGCACCTTAGGAGGACACAACTATGGCTACACCTTC.

Of note for this clonotype: Without the conserved terminal phenylalanine or tryptophan, this CDR3 likely stems from a read error. V usage is TRBV5-5 and J usage is TRBJ1-1, with D possibly being TRBD1 (5 bases). This CDR3 has 14 residues. Deletions cut 0 bases from V and 5 bases from J, with 11 bases between. Germline values: CDR1 SGHKS, CDR2 YYEKEE (reference sequence). The CDR3 sequence: CASSLGGVGTEAFY. The CDR3, as DNA: TGTGCCAGCAGCTTGGGGGGCGTGGGTACTGAAGCTTTCTAT.

J is TRBJ2-2 and V is TRBV6-2 or TRBV6-3; TRBD2 aligns across 10 bases. This CDR3 contains 16 residues. The germline gives CDR1 MNHEY, CDR2 SVGEGT. V shed 2 bases and J 5 bases; nucleotides not matched to a gene: 5. The CDR3 bases are TGTGCCAGCAGTTACGGACTAGCGGCCCGGACCGGGGAGCTGTTTTTT. Translating it yields CASSYGLAARTGELFF.

The J gene is TRBJ2-3, the V gene TRBV12-3 or TRBV12-4, with D unclear. The CDR3 consists of 13 residues. V was cut by 10 bases and J by 2 bases, with 13 bases left in between. The CDR3 spells CAIEGPNTDTQYF. The CDR3 DNA sequence: TGTGCCATCGAAGGACCAAACACAGATACGCAGTATTTT.

V usage is TRBV11-2 and J usage is TRBJ2-5, with 15 nucleotides matching TRBD2. Germline V gives CDR1 SGHAT, CDR2 FQNNGV. The CDR3 loop spans 16 amino acids. The V and J ends lost 3 bases and 5 bases, in that order; junction bases with no gene match: 4. The CDR3 reads CASSFGTSGRLETQYF. DNA of the CDR3: TGTGCCAGCAGCTTTGGGACTAGCGGGAGGTTGGAGACCCAGTACTTC.

This clonotype turned up a few times. V usage is TRBV5-6 and J usage is TRBJ1-1, with TRBD1 as a possible D gene (5 bases). Trimming took 2 bases from V and 0 from J, leaving 8 bases between them. This CDR3 contains 14 residues. Looked up from germline, CDR1 is SGHDT and CDR2 is YYEEEE. CDR3 amino acids: CASSFWGLNTEAFF. The CDR3 DNA reads as TGTGCCAGCAGCTTCTGGGGGTTGAACACTGAAGCTTTCTTT.

This clonotype was counted between two and nine times. The rearrangement uses TRBV7-2 and TRBJ2-7; D unresolved. This CDR3 comprises 11 residues. Germline V lookup: CDR1 SGHTA, CDR2 FQGNSA. V lost 5 bases and J 3 bases, leaving 5 bases between the germline ends. The CDR3, as DNA: TGTGCCAGCAGCCGGAACTACGAGCAGTACTTC. Translated, it gives CASSRNYEQYF.

This clonotype showed up just a few times. The CDR3 bases are TGTGCCAGCAGCCAATACTCGCAGGCGGGGGCCCCCTACAATGAGCAGTTCTTC. Its translation is CASSQYSQAGAPYNEQFF. V and J are TRBV3-1 and TRBJ2-1; D possibly corresponds to TRBD2 (7 bases). Deletions cut 2 bases from V and 2 bases from J, with 19 bases between. Germline CDR1 is LGHDT and CDR2 is YNNKEL (reference sequence). The CDR3 totals 18 residues.

This CDR3 is CASSYSTYSQETQYF. CDR3 bases: TGTGCCAGCAGTTACTCTACATATTCTCAAGAGACCCAGTACTTC. The genes are TRBV6-5 and TRBJ2-5; D remains ambiguous. CDR1 is MNHEY, CDR2 SVGAGI, per germline. The CDR3 totals 15 residues. The V gene lost 0 bases and the J gene lost 2 bases, with 10 bases spanning the gap.

This clonotype was observed at least ten times. The chain employs TRBV7-2 and TRBJ2-2; no reliable D call. The CDR3 totals 14 residues. Trimming removed 1 base at V and 8 bases at J, with 11 bases between. Germline V gene data show CDR1 as SGHTA and CDR2 as FQGNSA. CDR3 sequence reads: CASSLDPGQGELFF. CDR3 sequence (DNA): TGTGCCAGCAGCTTAGATCCTGGGCAAGGGGAGCTGTTTTTT.

There are many counts of this clonotype. This chain joins TRBV11-2 and TRBJ2-3; a possible D gene is TRBD1 (6 bases). From germline, CDR1 is SGHAT and CDR2 FQNNGV. The CDR3 extends over 18 amino acids. V was shortened by 4 bases and J by 0 bases, with 20 bases between the two germline ends. DNA of the CDR3: TGTGCCAGCAGCTCACCTCATTCAGGGGTGGCTAGCACAGATACGCAGTATTTT. This codes for CASSSPHSGVASTDTQYF.

This clonotype appeared many times. The chain has TRBV7-3 and TRBJ2-2; tentative D call: TRBD2 (6 bases). The V end lost 8 bases, the J end lost 4 bases, and 11 bases lay between the germline ends. This CDR3 contains 13 residues. Germline V lookup: CDR1 SGHTA, CDR2 FQGTGA. This CDR3 is CASSGGLTGELFF. The DNA of the CDR3 is TGTGCCAGCTCCGGGGGACTCACCGGGGAGCTGTTTTTT.

This clonotype was seen a handful of times. This rearrangement joins TRBV7-8 to TRBJ2-3; 8 bases are shared with TRBD2. Germline CDR1 and CDR2: SGHVS and FQNEAQ. V lost 2 bases to trimming and J lost 1 base; unmatched junction nucleotides: 5. This CDR3 comprises 16 residues. The CDR3 sequence: CASSLRPAGGTDTQYF. The CDR3 DNA is TGTGCCAGCAGCTTACGTCCAGCGGGAGGCACAGATACGCAGTATTTT. The full variable domain, with the rest looked up from reference TRBV7-8 and TRBJ2-3, is GAGVSQSPRYKVAKRGQDVALRCDPISGHVSLFWYQQALGQGPEFLTYFQNEAQLDKSGLPSDRFFAERPEGSVSTLKIQRTQQEDSAVYLCASSLRPAGGTDTQYFGPGTRLTVL.

There are a few counts of this clonotype. The chain couples TRBV12-3 or TRBV12-4 to TRBJ1-5; D may be TRBD1 (6 bases). This CDR3 has 15 residues. V was shortened by 5 bases and J by 0 bases, with 11 bases between the two germline ends. CDR3 nucleotide sequence: TGTGCCAGCAGTGGATACAGGGTTAGCAATCAGCCCCAGCATTTT. It encodes CASSGYRVSNQPQHF.

The genes are TRBV28 and TRBJ1-5; the D gene is possibly TRBD1 (5 bases). The V end was cut by 3 bases, the J end by 4 bases, with 10 bases between. Germline assignment: CDR1 MDHEN and CDR2 SYDVKM. This CDR3 is 14 amino acids long. CDR3 sequence: CASSFYRQNQPQHF. The CDR3 DNA follows: TGTGCCAGCAGTTTTTACAGGCAAAATCAGCCCCAGCATTTT.

The chain has TRBV4-3 and TRBJ1-2; no firm D call. The CDR3 is 15 residues long. In germline, CDR1 is LGHNA, CDR2 YSLEER. Deletions cut 0 bases from V and 0 bases from J, with 8 bases between. In DNA form, the CDR3 reads TGCGCCAGCAGCCAAGAAATACAGACTAACTATGGCTACACCTTC. This encodes CASSQEIQTNYGYTF.

This clonotype was counted ten times or more. The chain couples TRBV7-9 to TRBJ2-5, with D hard to call. The CDR3 runs to 12 residues. Per the germline V gene, CDR1 is SEHNR and CDR2 is FQNEAQ (reference sequence). The ends were cut back, 5 bases at V and 5 bases at J, with 9 bases in the middle. Written as DNA, the CDR3 is TGTGCCAGCAGCGGTGGTGGGGAGACCCAGTACTTC. Residues: CASSGGGETQYF.

The rearrangement joins TRBV4-3 to TRBJ1-2; D uncertain. V was shortened by 0 bases and J by 4 bases, with 12 bases between the two germline ends. This CDR3 has 15 residues. The germline V gene encodes CDR1 LGHNA and CDR2 YSLEER. In nucleotides, the CDR3 is TGCGCCAGCAGCCAAGATGCAGCGATCGGCTATGGCTACACCTTC. Amino acid sequence: CASSQDAAIGYGYTF.

This chain connects TRBV29-1 to TRBJ2-7, with D possibly called TRBD1 or TRBD2 (5 bases each). The CDR3 consists of 13 residues. Trimming cost V 4 bases and J 0 bases, with 10 bases left between them. From germline, CDR1 is SQVTM and CDR2 ANQGSEA. CDR3 amino acids: CSVVRGGSYEQYF. In nucleotides, the CDR3 is TGCAGCGTTGTGAGGGGTGGCTCCTACGAGCAGTACTTC.

This chain connects TRBV6-2 or TRBV6-3 to TRBJ2-1; D may be TRBD1 or TRBD2 (6 bases each). The CDR3 is made up of 14 amino acids. V was pared by 7 bases and J by 3 bases, with 13 bases between. Looked up from germline, CDR1 is MNHEY and CDR2 is SVGEGT. DNA for the CDR3: TGTGCCAGCAAGAGAGAGGGGGGCTACAATGAGCAGTTCTTC. Amino acids: CASKREGGYNEQFF.

The sample holds a few counts of this clonotype. The V call is TRBV7-9, the J call TRBJ1-1; unclear D gene. CDR3 length: 14 residues. Germline-derived CDR1 and CDR2 are SEHNR and FQNEAQ (reference sequence). V lost 3 bases, J lost 1 base, and 9 bases lay in between. CDR3 bases: TGTGCCAGCAGCTTTAGGGCAGCGAACACTGAAGCTTTCTTT. It is translated as CASSFRAANTEAFF.

The rearrangement joins TRBV7-3 to TRBJ2-3; D is perhaps TRBD1 (6 bases). Germline CDR1 and CDR2: SGHTA and FQGTGA. The CDR3 is 15 residues long. With 4 bases removed from V and 0 bases from J, the gap between germline ends came to 11 bases. The CDR3 protein is CASSSGTTSTDTQYF. Written as DNA, the CDR3 is TGTGCCAGCAGCTCTGGGACAACTAGCACAGATACGCAGTATTTT.

The chain couples TRBV25-1 to TRBJ2-2; no firm D call. CDR3 length: 15 residues. The V end was cut by 2 bases, the J end by 1 base, with 8 bases between. Germline values: CDR1 MGHDK, CDR2 SYGVNS. CDR3 protein: CASSEPPGNTGELFF. CDR3 nucleotides: TGTGCCAGCAGTGAACCCCCCGGGAACACCGGGGAGCTGTTTTTT. The whole variable domain, filled in from reference TRBV25-1 and TRBJ2-2, reads EADIYQTPRYLVIGTGKKITLECSQTMGHDKMYWYQQDPGMELHLIHYSYGVNSTEKGDLSSESTVSRIRTEHFPLTLESARPSHTSQYLCASSEPPGNTGELFFGEGSRLTVL.

This clonotype was recorded many times. The V call is TRBV20-1, the J call TRBJ1-5; 8 positions match TRBD1. The CDR3 spans 16 residues. J lost 1 base, V lost 8 bases, and 13 bases had no gene match. CDR1 is DFQATT and CDR2 is SNEGSKA in the germline V gene (reference sequence). In nucleotides, the CDR3 is TGCAGTACACCAGCCGGACAGGGTTTAAGCAATCAGCCCCAGCATTTT. This sequence encodes CSTPAGQGLSNQPQHF.

This chain connects TRBV6-1 to TRBJ2-2; D is perhaps TRBD1 (5 bases). The CDR3 has 15 residues. V gave up 10 bases and J gave up 7 bases, with 22 bases separating them. Germline V gives CDR1 MNHNS, CDR2 SASEGT. For the CDR3, the DNA is TGTGCCACCCAGATATTCCAGGGATTGGACGGGGAGCTGTTTTTT. Protein product: CATQIFQGLDGELFF.